One and the same sample provided the 32 T cell receptor beta chains below, sequenced in a study of OX40 agonist ivuxolimab in advanced cancers. The receptor library was made with the immunoSEQ multiplex PCR assay. Imported from immuneACCESS, the table was reduced by TCRdb to in-frame sequences with V and J called. These copies leave out some clones; in studies compared against another copy, an unresolved V gene accounts for under half, and the cause of the remainder is not known. The sample table contains tens of thousands of clones; only one count was recorded for about 88% of them. More than 0.65% of the sample is in the top ten clones. This material consisted of CD4+ or CD8+ T cells sorted from blood, taken in a trial of the OX40 agonist ivuxolimab. The source of these receptors is an adult with an advanced solid tumor such as melanoma, head and neck, liver or kidney cancer.

The rearrangement joins TRBV30 to TRBJ2-7; 11 bases align to TRBD1. The CDR3 covers 13 residues. The V gene's germline CDR1 is GTSNPN and CDR2 SVGIG (reference sequence). J gave up 4 bases and V 8 bases, and 7 bases lay outside the gene matches. The DNA for the CDR3 is TGTGCCCGACTGGACAGGGGGCGATACGAGCAGTACTTC. It codes for CARLDRGRYEQYF.

The chain joins TRBV2 to TRBJ2-7, with a tentative D call TRBD2 (5 bases). The CDR3 has 13 amino acids. Trimming pared 2 bases from V and 7 bases from J, leaving 12 bases between. The germline gives CDR1 SNHLY, CDR2 FYNNEI. CDR3 region: CASSEREQREQYF. The CDR3 DNA sequence: TGTGCCAGCAGTGAACGGGAACAGAGGGAGCAGTACTTC. Full variable domain (missing parts from reference TRBV2 and TRBJ2-7): EPEVTQTPSHQVTQMGQEVILRCVPISNHLYFYWYRQILGQKVEFLVSFYNNEISEKSEIFDDQFSVERPDGSNFTLKIRSTKLEDSAMYFCASSEREQREQYFGPGTRLTVT.

The chain combines TRBV19 with TRBJ1-5; maybe TRBD1 (5 bases). This CDR3 has 18 residues. Germline CDR1 is LNHDA and CDR2 is SQIVND (reference sequence). Trimming cost V 6 bases and J 0 bases, with 21 bases left between them. The CDR3 region has the DNA TGTGCCAGTAGCCTACGTTCTCGGGGGGGAAATAGCAATCAGCCCCAGCATTTT. It codes for CASSLRSRGGNSNQPQHF.

The gene calls are TRBV6-5 and TRBJ1-1; D gene unclear. The CDR3 spans 16 residues. Germline CDR1 is MNHEY and CDR2 is SVGAGI. Trimming shortened V by 0 bases and J by 4 bases, and 15 bases separated the two germline ends. CDR3: CASSYSGLVGGTEAFF. The CDR3 bases are TGTGCCAGCAGTTACTCGGGCCTGGTGGGCGGCACTGAAGCTTTCTTT.

V usage is TRBV19 and J usage is TRBJ2-7, with 7 bases identical to TRBD2. V lost 5 bases and J lost 6; bases outside the gene matches: 10. The germline V gene has CDR1 LNHDA and CDR2 SQIVND (reference sequence). The CDR3 runs 14 residues. The CDR3 DNA reads as TGTGCCAGTAGTTCCGCGGGACTAACGACCGAGCAGTACTTC. Its translation is CASSSAGLTTEQYF.

The CDR3 region is CASSSGLNTGELFF. CDR3 nucleotide sequence: TGTGCCAGCAGTTCGGGGTTGAACACCGGGGAGCTGTTTTTT. The chain recombines TRBV6-5 with TRBJ2-2, with D possibly matching TRBD2 (5 bases). V was clipped by 4 bases and J by 1 base, with 7 bases between them. The CDR3 has 14 residues. CDR1 and CDR2 from the germline V gene are MNHEY and SVGAGI.

The rearrangement joins TRBV9 to TRBJ2-3, with D perhaps TRBD1 (5 bases). The CDR3 length is 16 residues. V was pared by 0 bases and J by 2 bases, with 13 bases between. CDR1 is SGDLS, CDR2 YYNGEE, per germline. CDR3 DNA: TGTGCCAGCAGCGTAGGGGGCGGACCCACCACAGATACGCAGTATTTT. Its protein product is CASSVGGGPTTDTQYF. The full variable domain, its missing parts supplied by reference TRBV9 and TRBJ2-3, is DSGVTQTPKHLITATGQRVTLRCSPRSGDLSVYWYQQSLDQGLQFLIQYYNGEERAKGNILERFSAQQFPDLHSELNLSSLELGDSALYFCASSVGGGPTTDTQYFGPGTRLTVL.

The rearrangement links TRBV5-1 to TRBJ2-5, with D maybe TRBD2 (5 bases). The CDR3 is made up of 15 amino acids. The V end was cut by 4 bases, the J end by 1 base, with 14 bases between. Germline V gene data show CDR1 as SGHRS and CDR2 as YFSETQ. The CDR3 protein is CASSPNTGSQETQYF. CDR3 nucleotides: TGCGCCAGCAGCCCTAATACGGGAAGCCAAGAGACCCAGTACTTC.

This sequence joins TRBV18 and TRBJ2-3, with D unclear. In germline, CDR1 is KGHSH, CDR2 LQKENI. The CDR3 length is 12 residues. V lost 2 bases and J 5 bases, leaving 5 bases between the germline ends. The CDR3 bases are TGTGCCAGCTCACCAAGAGGAGATACGCAGTATTTT. Protein: CASSPRGDTQYF.

The rearrangement joins TRBV6-1 to TRBJ2-1; 8 bases match TRBD2. Germline lookup yields CDR1 MNHNS and CDR2 SASEGT. The CDR3 extends over 10 amino acids. V shed 5 bases and J 15 bases; nucleotides not matched to a gene: 3. The CDR3 coding sequence is TGTGCCAGCAGTTACGCGGGGGGGTTCTTC. This codes for CASSYAGGFF.

This chain joins TRBV19 and TRBJ2-2, with 9 positions matching TRBD1. Trimming cost V 4 bases and J 4 bases; bases outside gene matches: 1. Germline V gene lookup returns CDR1 LNHDA and CDR2 SQIVND (reference sequence). The CDR3 consists of 14 residues. The CDR3 loop is CASSNRGRTGELFF. CDR3 nucleotides: TGTGCCAGTAGTAACAGGGGGCGCACCGGGGAGCTGTTTTTT.

The gene calls are TRBV15 and TRBJ2-4; D not certain. This CDR3 has 13 residues. Germline CDR1 reads LNHNV; CDR2 reads YYDKDF (reference sequence). With 1 base removed from V and 9 bases from J, the gap between germline ends came to 10 bases. CDR3 sequence: CATSRVRDGIQYF. The CDR3 DNA sequence: TGTGCCACCAGCAGAGTAAGGGATGGCATTCAGTACTTC.

The V call is TRBV21-1, the J call TRBJ2-7; TRBD1, as called in the table, went unchecked against the DNA. TRBV21-1 is tagged as a pseudogene. The CDR3 is 15 residues long. The CDR3 region is CASSFRDRSSYEQYF. Here the CDR3 DNA reads TGTGCCAGCAGCTTCCGGGACAGATCCTCCTACGAGCAGTACTTC.

This chain uses TRBV5-8 with TRBJ2-1, with TRBD1 matching 10 bases. This CDR3 spans 15 amino acids. From germline, CDR1 is SGHTS and CDR2 YDEGEE. Trimming cost V 1 base and J 7 bases; bases outside gene matches: 5. This CDR3 is CASSLKGQGPNEQFF. The CDR3 region has the DNA TGTGCCAGCAGCTTGAAGGGACAGGGGCCTAATGAGCAGTTCTTC.

The J gene is TRBJ1-1, the V gene TRBV10-2; D perhaps matches TRBD1 (5 bases). This CDR3 is 13 amino acids long. V shed 2 bases and J shed 2 bases, with 6 bases lying between them. Germline CDR1 and CDR2: WSHSY and SAAADI. The CDR3 sequence: CASSEGGNTEAFF. The DNA of the CDR3 is TGCGCCAGCAGTGAGGGGGGTAACACTGAAGCTTTCTTT.

The V call is TRBV19, the J call TRBJ2-3; unclear D gene. The CDR3 is made up of 14 amino acids. The V end lost 7 bases, the J end lost 1 base, and 12 bases lay between the germline ends. Germline V gene sequence: CDR1 LNHDA, CDR2 SQIVND (reference sequence). CDR3 amino acids: CASNLGRGTDTQYF. The DNA of the CDR3 is TGTGCCAGTAACCTCGGACGCGGCACAGATACGCAGTATTTT.

The V gene is TRBV7-9, the J gene TRBJ1-4; 7 nucleotides align to TRBD1. This CDR3 spans 16 amino acids. The J segment lost 5 bases and the V segment lost 0 bases, leaving 6 bases of the junction unmatched. Germline loops: CDR1 SEHNR, CDR2 FQNEAQ (reference sequence). The CDR3: CASSLAWDSLNEKLFF. CDR3 DNA: TGTGCCAGCAGCTTAGCCTGGGACAGCCTAAATGAAAAACTGTTTTTT. Filled out from reference TRBV7-9 and TRBJ1-4, the complete variable domain reads DTGVSQNPRHKITKRGQNVTFRCDPISEHNRLYWYRQTLGQGPEFLTYFQNEAQLEKSRLLSDRFSAERPKGSFSTLEIQRTEQGDSAMYLCASSLAWDSLNEKLFFGSGTQLSVL.

The V gene is TRBV27, the J gene TRBJ2-1; TRBD1 agrees at 7 bases. CDR3 size: 15 residues. The germline gives CDR1 MNHEY, CDR2 SMNVEV (reference sequence). The V segment lost 6 bases and the J segment 4 bases; nucleotides outside the gene matches: 9. CDR3: CASRPGQRVYNEQFF. The CDR3 DNA reads TGTGCCAGCAGGCCGGGACAGAGGGTATACAATGAGCAGTTCTTC.

The chain uses TRBV18 and TRBJ2-3; no reliable D call. CDR1 and CDR2 (germline): KGHSH, LQKENI. With 6 bases removed from V and 3 bases from J, the gap between germline ends came to 10 bases. This CDR3 contains 13 residues. In DNA, the CDR3 is TGTGCCAGCTCGCAGATGGGGACAGATACGCAGTATTTT. Amino acid sequence: CASSQMGTDTQYF.

The chain joins TRBV30 to TRBJ1-2, with D possibly matching TRBD1 (6 bases). V shed 4 bases and J shed 4 bases, with 16 bases lying between them. Germline V gene data show CDR1 as GTSNPN and CDR2 as SVGIG (reference sequence). The CDR3 contains 14 residues. The CDR3 spells CAWTLKGGLYGYTF. The CDR3 DNA sequence: TGTGCCTGGACCCTAAAGGGGGGCCTCTATGGCTACACCTTC.

The chain carries TRBV2 and TRBJ2-3; a possible D gene is TRBD1 (6 bases). Germline-derived CDR1 and CDR2 are SNHLY and FYNNEI. CDR3 length: 13 residues. The ends were cut back, 7 bases at V and 3 bases at J, with 11 bases in the middle. The CDR3 DNA sequence: TGTGCCAGCACAACAGGGTGGACAGATACGCAGTATTTT. Amino acid sequence: CASTTGWTDTQYF.

This clone turned up a few times. This sequence joins TRBV18 and TRBJ1-1; D perhaps matches TRBD1 (6 bases). Trimming removed 5 bases at V and 2 bases at J, with 12 bases between. This CDR3 is 14 amino acids long. Germline loops: CDR1 KGHSH, CDR2 LQKENI. The CDR3 spells CASSTTGVNTEAFF. The CDR3 DNA reads as TGTGCCAGCTCAACGACAGGAGTAAACACTGAAGCTTTCTTT.

This chain connects TRBV29-1 to TRBJ1-5, with 7 bases fitting TRBD1. V trimming: 6 bases; J trimming: 1 base; junction bases outside the gene matches: 9. CDR3 length: 15 residues. In germline, CDR1 is SQVTM, CDR2 ANQGSEA. CDR3 sequence reads: CSVLGQPGSNQPQHF. DNA of the CDR3: TGCAGCGTGCTGGGACAGCCGGGGAGCAATCAGCCCCAGCATTTT.

This rearrangement joins TRBV19 to TRBJ1-2; tentatively, D is TRBD1 (5 bases). This CDR3 spans 13 amino acids. The V and J ends lost 5 bases and 4 bases respectively, with 11 bases between them. Germline V gene data show CDR1 as LNHDA and CDR2 as SQIVND (reference sequence). The CDR3 coding sequence is TGTGCCAGTAGTTTGACAGAGAGCTATGGCTACACCTTC. Residues: CASSLTESYGYTF.

Comment on this clone: The junction shows a germline mismatch at one end, possibly a read error. The rearrangement uses TRBV7-7 and TRBJ2-3; 9 bases are shared with TRBD2. Germline assignment: CDR1 SSHAT and CDR2 FNYEAQ (reference sequence). This CDR3 comprises 14 residues. CDR3 DNA sequence: TGTGCTAGCAGCCCTGGGACTAGCCCCGATACGCAGTATTTT. Protein: CASSPGTSPDTQYF. Full variable domain (rest looked up from reference TRBV7-7 and TRBJ2-3): GAGVSQSPRYKVTKRGQDVTLRCDPISSHATLYWYQQALGQGPEFLTYFNYEAQPDKSGLPSDRFSAERPEGSISTLTIQRTEQRDSAMYRCASSPGTSPDTQYFGPGTRLTVL.

This clone was found once. The chain is built from TRBV2 and TRBJ2-7; 9 positions match TRBD1. The germline CDR1 and CDR2 sequences are SNHLY and FYNNEI. This CDR3 has 17 residues. J gave up 0 bases and V 4 bases, and 10 bases lay outside the gene matches. CDR3 residues: CASSAHPWDRVSYEQYF. CDR3 in DNA: TGTGCCAGCAGTGCTCACCCCTGGGACAGGGTCTCCTACGAGCAGTACTTC.

The V gene is TRBV9, the J gene TRBJ1-3; D might be TRBD1 (5 bases). V lost 4 bases to trimming and J lost 6 bases, with 17 bases between them. The germline V gene encodes CDR1 SGDLS and CDR2 YYNGEE. The CDR3 covers 15 residues. The CDR3 spells CASSPLGGTINTIYF. CDR3 bases: TGTGCCAGCAGCCCCTTGGGGGGGACGATAAACACCATATATTTT.

The V call is TRBV18, the J call TRBJ2-5; 7 nucleotides align to TRBD1. The germline CDR1 and CDR2 sequences are KGHSH and LQKENI. This CDR3 has 15 amino acids. Trimming removed 6 bases from V and 7 bases from J; junction bases left unmatched: 14. In nucleotides, the CDR3 is TGTGCCAGCTCTCCGGCAGACAGGGTAATCGGGACCCAGTACTTC. Translating it yields CASSPADRVIGTQYF.

The V and J genes are TRBV11-2 and TRBJ1-1, with 8 bases identical to TRBD1. Germline CDR1 is SGHAT and CDR2 is FQNNGV. This CDR3 has 15 amino acids. J gave up 4 bases and V 5 bases, and 9 bases lay outside the gene matches. CDR3 nucleotide sequence: TGTGCCAGCAGCCCAATCGACAGGGGCGGCACTGAAGCTTTCTTT. It yields the protein CASSPIDRGGTEAFF.

This chain connects TRBV5-4 to TRBJ2-4, with 8 bases lining up with TRBD2. This CDR3 has 19 amino acids. The trim removed 1 base at V and 2 bases at J, leaving 14 bases unmatched. Germline V gene data show CDR1 as SGHNT and CDR2 as YYREEE (reference sequence). Here the CDR3 DNA reads TGTGCCAGCAGCTTGAAGTGGAACCCGCGGGGGGAGACCAAAAACATTCAGTACTTC. It yields the protein CASSLKWNPRGETKNIQYF.

In DNA form, the CDR3 reads TGTGCCAGTAGTAACAGGGGGCCCTCTAGCACAGATACGCAGTATTTT. Amino acids: CASSNRGPSSTDTQYF. V is TRBV19 and J is TRBJ2-3; 9 bases match TRBD1. The ends lost 4 bases at V and 0 bases at J; junction bases unmatched: 5. Germline lookup yields CDR1 LNHDA and CDR2 SQIVND (reference sequence). The CDR3 extends over 16 amino acids.

This sequence joins TRBV27 and TRBJ2-1; D perhaps matches TRBD1 (5 bases). Trimming removed 6 bases from V and 6 bases from J, with 18 bases in between. The CDR3 contains 15 residues. Germline V lookup: CDR1 MNHEY, CDR2 SMNVEV (reference sequence). The CDR3 DNA reads TGTGCCAGCAGGCGTCGGATGGGCAGGGCCAATGAGCAGTTCTTC. Its protein product is CASRRRMGRANEQFF.